This T cell receptor (beta chain) is from a study of beta chain features in type 1 diabetes. This clone has just a few counts. The antigen is undetermined. Stem cell-like memory, regulatory, central memory and naive CD4+ cells were sorted via CD45RO/CCR7/CD25/CD127/CD95/CD27. Regarding the study as a whole: In the patient group, naive, central memory and Treg TCRB repertoires seemed more alike than in the healthy donor group.

The CDR3 covers 14 residues. Germline trimming cut 5 bases from V and 6 bases from J; bases unmatched to any gene: 7. Germline-derived CDR1 and CDR2 are SGHTA and FQGNSA. Isolated RNA was reverse transcribed in full, so expressed TCRB transcripts were sequenced. TCRdb's copy holds only in-frame clones and misses some; the assay was immunoSEQ multiplex PCR. The sample has 150,000 to 190,000 clones; approximately 10% are singletons. The receptor's source is a man aged 18 to 30 in good health. The rearrangement joins TRBV7-2 to TRBJ2-1; 7 bases fit TRBD2. Sequenced input: central memory CD4+ T cells from blood. This CDR3 is CASSLSTSANEQFF. Here the CDR3 DNA reads TGTGCCAGCAGCCTGTCCACTAGCGCCAATGAGCAGTTCTTC.